The 23 T cell receptor beta chains below were found in one sample sequenced in a study of T cells in localized non-small cell lung cancer. Produced via immunoSEQ multiplex PCR; TCRdb's table is partial and in-frame only. The sample contains more than 15,000 clones, over 80% of which appear only once. The specimen comprised peripheral blood, sampled before any cancer treatment. Every receptor here comes from a woman aged 35-70 years with stage I lung adenocarcinoma.

This clone occurred once. This chain joins TRBV6-5 and TRBJ1-1; no definite D call. Germline V gene data show CDR1 as MNHEY and CDR2 as SVGAGI. Between the trimmed V and J ends, which lost 0 bases and 5 bases, there was a span of 10 bases. The length of the CDR3 is 14 residues. In DNA form, the CDR3 reads TGTGCCAGCAGTTACTCTCGGTGGGATACTGAAGCTTTCTTT. Amino acid sequence: CASSYSRWDTEAFF.

This sequence joins TRBV25-1 and TRBJ1-1, with a weak D call TRBD1 (5 bases). Trimming removed 5 bases from V and 6 bases from J, with 16 bases in between. This CDR3 has 14 amino acids. Germline values: CDR1 MGHDK, CDR2 SYGVNS. CDR3 protein: CASSPIAGGSEAFF. In DNA form, the CDR3 reads TGTGCCAGCAGTCCAATCGCGGGGGGGTCTGAAGCTTTCTTT.

This clone showed up just once. This rearrangement joins TRBV10-3 to TRBJ2-2; no clear D. The CDR3 consists of 13 residues. Germline CDR1 is ENHRY and CDR2 is SYGVKD. Trimming shortened V by 4 bases and J by 9 bases, and 12 bases separated the two germline ends. CDR3 sequence reads: CAISGSIMRELFF. The DNA for the CDR3 is TGTGCCATCAGTGGGTCGATAATGAGGGAGCTGTTTTTT.

The chain uses TRBV11-2 and TRBJ1-1; D is uncertain. V was pared by 0 bases and J by 6 bases, with 17 bases between. Germline V gene data show CDR1 as SGHAT and CDR2 as FQNNGV. The CDR3 has 16 residues. The CDR3 DNA reads as TGTGCCAGCAGCTTAGATCTATCGGTTGTGAGCCCTGAAGCTTTCTTT. Its translation is CASSLDLSVVSPEAFF. Complete variable domain (other parts from reference TRBV11-2 and TRBJ1-1): EAGVAQSPRYKIIEKRQSVAFWCNPISGHATLYWYQQILGQGPKLLIQFQNNGVVDDSQLPKDRFSAERLKGVDSTLKIQPAKLEDSAVYLCASSLDLSVVSPEAFFGQGTRLTVV.

This CDR3 is CASSRTMNTEAFF. In nucleotides, the CDR3 is TGTGCCAGCAGTAGAACGATGAACACTGAAGCTTTCTTT. This chain links TRBV6-1 with TRBJ1-1; no clear D. The length of the CDR3 is 13 residues. V gave up 5 bases and J gave up 0 bases, with 7 bases separating them. Germline loops: CDR1 MNHNS, CDR2 SASEGT.

This clone was detected only once. The chain recombines TRBV10-3 with TRBJ1-6, with D possibly being TRBD1 (5 bases). The CDR3 length is 15 residues. V lost 4 bases and J lost 7, with 14 bases in between. Germline V gene sequence: CDR1 ENHRY, CDR2 SYGVKD. CDR3 sequence: CAISVGSGQNSPLHF. The CDR3 coding sequence is TGTGCCATCAGTGTGGGGTCAGGGCAGAATTCACCCCTCCACTTT.

This chain joins TRBV19 and TRBJ1-1; D possibly corresponds to TRBD1 (6 bases). With 4 bases removed from V and 6 bases from J, the gap between germline ends came to 12 bases. The germline V gene has CDR1 LNHDA and CDR2 SQIVND (reference sequence). The CDR3 runs to 13 residues. CDR3 sequence: CASSSTHRAEAFF. The CDR3 region has the DNA TGTGCCAGTAGTAGCACCCACAGGGCTGAAGCTTTCTTT.

The genes are TRBV10-3 and TRBJ2-4, with D uncertain. V was clipped by 0 bases and J by 3 bases, with 12 bases between them. Germline V gives CDR1 ENHRY, CDR2 SYGVKD. The CDR3 has 16 amino acids. The DNA of the CDR3 is TGTGCCATCAGTGAGTCAGGGAATTCGGTCAAAAACATTCAGTACTTC. As protein: CAISESGNSVKNIQYF.

The chain joins TRBV19 to TRBJ2-1; 7 bases are shared with TRBD2. V shed 9 bases and J 3 bases; nucleotides not matched to a gene: 14. From germline, CDR1 is LNHDA and CDR2 SQIVND (reference sequence). This CDR3 spans 16 amino acids. The CDR3 protein is CASTGWASGIYNEQFF. In DNA form, the CDR3 reads TGTGCCAGCACTGGATGGGCTAGCGGTATCTACAATGAGCAGTTCTTC.

V and J are TRBV5-6 and TRBJ2-7, with 7 bases fitting TRBD1. CDR1 is SGHDT and CDR2 is YYEEEE in the germline V gene. The junction had 3 bases not matched to a gene; V was cut back by 4 bases and J by 5 bases. CDR3 length equals 12 residues. CDR3 region: CASSPGQDEQYF. The CDR3 DNA is TGTGCCAGCAGCCCAGGACAGGACGAGCAGTACTTC.

V and J are TRBV5-1 and TRBJ1-3; D not certain. The CDR3 spans 15 residues. The ends were cut back, 5 bases at V and 0 bases at J, with 12 bases in the middle. CDR1 SGHRS and CDR2 YFSETQ come from the germline V gene. The CDR3: CASSLPTGSGNTIYF. As DNA, the CDR3 is TGCGCCAGCAGTTTACCGACGGGCTCTGGAAACACCATATATTTT.

The CDR3 region is CSVEERPNTEAFF. The CDR3 nucleotides are TGCAGCGTTGAAGAACGCCCGAACACTGAAGCTTTCTTT. The V and J genes are TRBV29-1 and TRBJ1-1; D gene ambiguous. Germline V CDR1 and CDR2: SQVTM, ANQGSEA. The CDR3 runs 13 residues. The germline V and J ends were trimmed by 0 bases and 1 base, with 6 bases remaining between them. Together with reference TRBV29-1 and TRBJ1-1, the CDR3 gives the full variable domain: SAVISQKPSRDICQRGTSLTIQCQVDSQVTMMFWYRQQPGQSLTLIATANQGSEATYESGFVIDKFPISRPNLTFSTLTVSNMSPEDSSIYLCSVEERPNTEAFFGQGTRLTVV.

This chain connects TRBV27 to TRBJ1-2; the D gene is possibly TRBD1 (6 bases). Germline CDR1 and CDR2: MNHEY and SMNVEV (reference sequence). V lost 6 bases and J 4 bases, leaving 15 bases between the germline ends. The CDR3 runs to 14 residues. For the CDR3, the DNA is TGTGCCAGCAGGGTAACAGGGACTTTCTATGGCTACACCTTC. Protein sequence: CASRVTGTFYGYTF.

The chain combines TRBV30 with TRBJ2-5; no firm D call. The V end lost 0 bases, the J end lost 1 base, and 0 bases lay between the germline ends. Germline loops: CDR1 GTSNPN, CDR2 SVGIG (reference sequence). The CDR3 totals 11 residues. CDR3 DNA sequence: TGTGCCTGGAGTGTCCAAGAGACCCAGTACTTC. It encodes CAWSVQETQYF.

The V and J genes are TRBV28 and TRBJ2-7, with 7 nucleotides matching TRBD1. Per the germline V gene, CDR1 is MDHEN and CDR2 is SYDVKM. This CDR3 spans 12 amino acids. In DNA form, the CDR3 reads TGTGCTACGGGACAGAGACCTTACGAGCAGTACTTC. Its protein is CATGQRPYEQYF. The whole variable domain, filled in from reference TRBV28 and TRBJ2-7, reads DVKVTQSSRYLVKRTGEKVFLECVQDMDHENMFWYRQDPGLGLRLIYFSYDVKMKEKGDIPEGYSVSREKKERFSLILESASTNQTSMYLCATGQRPYEQYFGPGTRLTVT.

J is TRBJ2-7 and V is TRBV7-1; tentatively, D is TRBD2 (5 bases). TRBV7-1 is an ORF for which the function is uncertain. Trimming took 3 bases from V and 4 from J, leaving 10 bases between them. CDR3 length: 13 residues. The CDR3 DNA reads as TGTGCCAGCAGCTCCGGGAACTTATACGAGCAGTACTTC. It codes for CASSSGNLYEQYF.

Details on this clone: The junction shows a germline mismatch at one end, possibly a read error. Other DNA sequences of this sample code for an identical CDR3. CDR3 nucleotides: TGTGCCAGCAGCTTATCGGCGGGAAACACCGGGGAGCTGTTTTTT. It specifies CASSLSAGNTGELFF. The rearrangement joins TRBV28 to TRBJ2-2, with D perhaps TRBD2 (6 bases). This CDR3 comprises 15 residues. CDR1 MDHEN and CDR2 SYDVKM come from the germline V gene.

The rearrangement links TRBV11-3 to TRBJ2-2, with D uncertain. The CDR3 totals 13 residues. Between the trimmed V and J ends, which lost 1 base and 3 bases, there was a span of 3 bases. Germline V lookup: CDR1 SGHNT, CDR2 YENEEA. For the CDR3, the DNA is TGTGCCAGCAGCTTAGCCCACACCGGGGAGCTGTTTTTT. Amino acid sequence: CASSLAHTGELFF.

This chain joins TRBV11-1 and TRBJ2-3; 12 nucleotides align to TRBD2. Germline V gives CDR1 SGHAT, CDR2 FQDESV (reference sequence). V was clipped by 4 bases and J by 0 bases; unmatched bases: 2. CDR3 length: 16 residues. DNA for the CDR3: TGTGCCAGCAGCTCCGGACTAGCGGGGAGCACAGATACGCAGTATTTT. Its protein is CASSSGLAGSTDTQYF.

CDR3 residues: CAWNPGSSGNTIYF. CDR3 nucleotide sequence: TGTGCCTGGAACCCGGGGAGCTCTGGAAACACCATATATTTT. This chain uses TRBV30 with TRBJ1-3; D unclear. Per germline, CDR1 GTSNPN and CDR2 SVGIG (reference sequence). V was cut by 4 bases and J by 0 bases, with 10 bases left in between. The CDR3 length is 14 residues.

As regards this clone: A read error may produce the germline difference seen at one junction end. The gene calls are TRBV10-3 and TRBJ2-3; a weak D match, TRBD2 (5 bases). CDR3 length: 15 residues. Germline CDR1 is ENHRY and CDR2 is SYGVKD. The CDR3 coding sequence is TGTGCCGTCAGTGGTGGGATCCGAGGGTCAGATACGCAGTATTTT. Translated, it gives CAVSGGIRGSDTQYF.

This chain joins TRBV6-5 and TRBJ1-5; D call uncertain. The CDR3 covers 14 residues. Between the trimmed V and J ends, which lost 6 bases and 1 base, there was a span of 10 bases. The germline CDR1 and CDR2 sequences are MNHEY and SVGAGI. The CDR3 loop is CASSPGRSNQPQHF. CDR3 nucleotides: TGTGCCAGCAGCCCCGGACGCAGCAATCAGCCCCAGCATTTT.

The rearrangement joins TRBV27 to TRBJ2-5, with 11 nucleotides matching TRBD2. The CDR3 contains 16 residues. V lost 3 bases to trimming and J lost 2 bases; unmatched junction nucleotides: 5. Per germline, CDR1 MNHEY and CDR2 SMNVEV (reference sequence). This CDR3 reads CASSFSGTSGQETQYF. Here the CDR3 DNA reads TGTGCCAGCAGTTTCTCGGGGACTAGCGGACAAGAGACCCAGTACTTC.